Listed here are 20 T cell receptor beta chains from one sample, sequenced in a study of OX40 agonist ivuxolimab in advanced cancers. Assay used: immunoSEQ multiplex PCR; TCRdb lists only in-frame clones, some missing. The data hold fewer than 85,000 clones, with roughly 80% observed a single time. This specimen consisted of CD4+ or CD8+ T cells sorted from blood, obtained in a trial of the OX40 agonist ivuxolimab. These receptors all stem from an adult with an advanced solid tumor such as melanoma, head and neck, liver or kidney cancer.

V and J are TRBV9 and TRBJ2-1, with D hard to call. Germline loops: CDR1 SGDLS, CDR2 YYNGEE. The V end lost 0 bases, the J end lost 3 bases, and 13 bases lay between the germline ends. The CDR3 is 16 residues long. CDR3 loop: CASSVAVDPGYNEQFF. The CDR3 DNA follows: TGTGCCAGCAGCGTAGCTGTCGACCCAGGCTACAATGAGCAGTTCTTC.

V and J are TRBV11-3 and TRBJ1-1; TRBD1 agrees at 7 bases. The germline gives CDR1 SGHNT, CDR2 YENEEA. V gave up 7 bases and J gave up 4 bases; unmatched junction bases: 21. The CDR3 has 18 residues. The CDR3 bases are TGTGCCAGCAAACCCCCCCTTACACTAGGCAGGGGGTCCACTGAAGCTTTCTTT. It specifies CASKPPLTLGRGSTEAFF.

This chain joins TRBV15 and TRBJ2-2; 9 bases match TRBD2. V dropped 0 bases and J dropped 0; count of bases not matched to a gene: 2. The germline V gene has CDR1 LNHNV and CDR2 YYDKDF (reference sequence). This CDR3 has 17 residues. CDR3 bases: TGTGCCACCAGCAGAGATGCGGGGGGGCCGAACACCGGGGAGCTGTTTTTT. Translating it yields CATSRDAGGPNTGELFF.

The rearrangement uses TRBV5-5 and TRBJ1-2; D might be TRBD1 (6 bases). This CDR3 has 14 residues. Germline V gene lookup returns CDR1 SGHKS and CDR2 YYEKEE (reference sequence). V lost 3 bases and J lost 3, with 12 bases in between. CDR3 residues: CASSSLTGYYGYTF. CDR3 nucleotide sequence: TGTGCCAGCAGCTCCCTAACAGGGTACTATGGCTACACCTTC.

The DNA for the CDR3 is TGTGCCAGCAGTGGTCCCCCTTACAGGGGGCGTGGAAACACCATATATTTT. Its translation is CASSGPPYRGRGNTIYF. This rearrangement joins TRBV2 to TRBJ1-3; 9 bases align to TRBD1. The ends lost 4 bases at V and 3 bases at J; junction bases unmatched: 10. Germline V gene data show CDR1 as SNHLY and CDR2 as FYNNEI. CDR3 length: 17 residues.

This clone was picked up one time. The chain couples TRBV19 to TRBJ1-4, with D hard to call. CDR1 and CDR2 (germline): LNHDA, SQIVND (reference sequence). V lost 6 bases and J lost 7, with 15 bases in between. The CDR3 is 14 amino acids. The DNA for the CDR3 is TGTGCCAGTAGGGCGTACGCGGGAGGTGAAAAACTGTTTTTT. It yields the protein CASRAYAGGEKLFF.

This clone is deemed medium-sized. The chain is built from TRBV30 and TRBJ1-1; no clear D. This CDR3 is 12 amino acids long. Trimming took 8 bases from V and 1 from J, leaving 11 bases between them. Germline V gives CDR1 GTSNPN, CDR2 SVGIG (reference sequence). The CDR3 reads CAVIPQNTEAFF. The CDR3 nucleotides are TGTGCCGTCATTCCCCAGAACACTGAAGCTTTCTTT.

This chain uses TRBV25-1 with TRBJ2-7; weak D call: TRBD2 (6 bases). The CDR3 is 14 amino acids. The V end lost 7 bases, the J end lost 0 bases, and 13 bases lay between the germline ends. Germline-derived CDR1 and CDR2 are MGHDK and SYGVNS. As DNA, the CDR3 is TGTGCCAGCACCGCGGGACTCGTCTCCTACGAGCAGTACTTC. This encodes CASTAGLVSYEQYF.

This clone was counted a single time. Here the CDR3 reads CASSRGGTLNNYGYTF. The CDR3 coding sequence is TGTGCCAGCAGCAGAGGTGGGACACTGAACAACTATGGCTACACCTTC. The chain carries TRBV9 and TRBJ1-2, with D maybe TRBD1 (6 bases). Germline V gene data show CDR1 as SGDLS and CDR2 as YYNGEE. Trimming took 4 bases from V and 2 from J, leaving 18 bases between them. There are 16 residues in the CDR3.

In DNA, the CDR3 is TGTGCCAGCAGCTTACAACCAGCGGGAGGGCAAGAGACCCAGTACTTC. Its protein is CASSLQPAGGQETQYF. V gene TRBV7-3 combines with J gene TRBJ2-5; the match to TRBD2 covers 10 bases. V trimming: 2 bases; J trimming: 2 bases; junction bases outside the gene matches: 5. Germline loops: CDR1 SGHTA, CDR2 FQGTGA. The CDR3 sequence is 16 residues long.

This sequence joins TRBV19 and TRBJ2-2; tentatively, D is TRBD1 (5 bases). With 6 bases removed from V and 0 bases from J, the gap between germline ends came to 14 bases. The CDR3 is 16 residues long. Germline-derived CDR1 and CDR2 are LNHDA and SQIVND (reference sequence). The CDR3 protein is CASSPDIVANTGELFF. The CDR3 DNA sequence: TGTGCCAGTAGCCCGGACATCGTCGCGAACACCGGGGAGCTGTTTTTT. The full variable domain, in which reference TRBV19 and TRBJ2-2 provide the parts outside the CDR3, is DGGITQSPKYLFRKEGQNVTLSCEQNLNHDAMYWYRQDPGQGLRLIYYSQIVNDFQKGDIAEGYSVSREKKESFPLTVTSAQKNPTAFYLCASSPDIVANTGELFFGEGSRLTVL.

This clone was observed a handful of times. CDR3 nucleotides: TGTGCCAGCAGCTTAAAGGCCGGATGGACAGGCTCTGGGGCCAACGTCCTGACTTTC. Residues: CASSLKAGWTGSGANVLTF. The rearrangement joins TRBV7-3 to TRBJ2-6; 7 positions agree with TRBD1. V gave up 1 base and J gave up 0 bases; unmatched junction bases: 9. The CDR3 runs 19 residues. In germline, CDR1 is SGHTA, CDR2 FQGTGA.

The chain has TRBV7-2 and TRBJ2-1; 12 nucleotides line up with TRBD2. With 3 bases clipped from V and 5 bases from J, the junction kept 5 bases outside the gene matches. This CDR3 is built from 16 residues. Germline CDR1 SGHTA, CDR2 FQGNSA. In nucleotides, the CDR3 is TGTGCCAGCAGCTTCAAGGGACTAGCGGGCAACAATGAGCAGTTCTTC. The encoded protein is CASSFKGLAGNNEQFF.

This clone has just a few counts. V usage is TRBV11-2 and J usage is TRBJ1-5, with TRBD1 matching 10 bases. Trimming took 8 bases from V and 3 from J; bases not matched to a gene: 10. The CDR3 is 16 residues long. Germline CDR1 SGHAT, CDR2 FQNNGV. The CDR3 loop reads CASSRTGTGANQPQHF. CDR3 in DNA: TGTGCCAGCTCCCGGACGGGGACAGGGGCCAATCAGCCCCAGCATTTT.

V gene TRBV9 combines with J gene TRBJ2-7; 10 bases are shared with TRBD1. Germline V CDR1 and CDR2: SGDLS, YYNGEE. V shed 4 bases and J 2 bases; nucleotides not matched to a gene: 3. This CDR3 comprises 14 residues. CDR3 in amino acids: CASSTGQGAYEQYF. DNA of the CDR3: TGTGCCAGCAGCACCGGACAGGGGGCCTACGAGCAGTACTTC. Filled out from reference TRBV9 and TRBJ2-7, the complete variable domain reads DSGVTQTPKHLITATGQRVTLRCSPRSGDLSVYWYQQSLDQGLQFLIQYYNGEERAKGNILERFSAQQFPDLHSELNLSSLELGDSALYFCASSTGQGAYEQYFGPGTRLTVT.

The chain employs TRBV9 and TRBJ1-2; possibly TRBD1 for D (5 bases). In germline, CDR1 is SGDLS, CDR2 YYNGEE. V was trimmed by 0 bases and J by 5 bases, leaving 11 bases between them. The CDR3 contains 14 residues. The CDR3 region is CASSVEEGAYGYTF. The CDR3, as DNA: TGTGCCAGCAGCGTAGAGGAAGGGGCGTATGGCTACACCTTC. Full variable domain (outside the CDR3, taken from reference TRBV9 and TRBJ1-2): DSGVTQTPKHLITATGQRVTLRCSPRSGDLSVYWYQQSLDQGLQFLIQYYNGEERAKGNILERFSAQQFPDLHSELNLSSLELGDSALYFCASSVEEGAYGYTFGSGTRLTVV.

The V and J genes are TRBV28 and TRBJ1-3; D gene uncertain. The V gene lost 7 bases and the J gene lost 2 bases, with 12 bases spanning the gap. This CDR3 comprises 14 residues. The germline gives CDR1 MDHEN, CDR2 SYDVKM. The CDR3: CASTPGRPGNTIYF. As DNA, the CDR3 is TGTGCCAGCACTCCCGGGAGGCCTGGAAACACCATATATTTT. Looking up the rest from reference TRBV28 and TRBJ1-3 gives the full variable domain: DVKVTQSSRYLVKRTGEKVFLECVQDMDHENMFWYRQDPGLGLRLIYFSYDVKMKEKGDIPEGYSVSREKKERFSLILESASTNQTSMYLCASTPGRPGNTIYFGEGSWLTVV.

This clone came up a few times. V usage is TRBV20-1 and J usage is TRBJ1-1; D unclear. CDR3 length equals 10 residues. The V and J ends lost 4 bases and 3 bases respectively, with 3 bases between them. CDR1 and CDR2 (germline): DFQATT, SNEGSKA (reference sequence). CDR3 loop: CSATHTEAFF. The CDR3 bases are TGCAGTGCTACCCACACTGAAGCTTTCTTT.

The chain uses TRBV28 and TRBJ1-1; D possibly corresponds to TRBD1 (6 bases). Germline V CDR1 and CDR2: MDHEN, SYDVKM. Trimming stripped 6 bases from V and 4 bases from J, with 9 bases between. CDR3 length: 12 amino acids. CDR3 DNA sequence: TGTGCCAGCAGAGGGGGGGCCACTGAAGCTTTCTTT. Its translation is CASRGGATEAFF.

The DNA of the CDR3 is TGTGCCAGCAGTGAAGCGCGACAGGGGAGGGTTAGGGATGAGCAGTTCTTC. Its protein product is CASSEARQGRVRDEQFF. The J gene is TRBJ2-1, the V gene TRBV6-1, with a tentative D call TRBD1 (8 bases). The CDR3 is 17 amino acids. V was shortened by 0 bases and J by 8 bases, with 20 bases between the two germline ends. Per the germline V gene, CDR1 is MNHNS and CDR2 is SASEGT.